The 20 T cell receptor beta chains listed next were all sequenced from one sample in a study of shared clonotypes between healthy human individuals (dated by TCRdb to 2020 to 2022). The protocol used for the library was the immunoSEQ multiplex PCR assay. TCRdb's version of the immuneACCESS table is confined to in-frame rearrangements and falls short of the full clone set. An unresolved V gene accounts for under half of the shortfall where checked; the remainder is of unknown origin. The sample yields roughly 1.4 million clones; around 98.5% were counted once. The ten largest make up approximately 0.38% of the sample. What was sequenced was naive CD4+ T cells sorted from blood. The meaning of the sample's cell subset or site label: CD45RA+ positively selected. These TCRs come from a man aged 25-40 years in good health.

This chain links TRBV7-8 with TRBJ2-2, with 8 bases that match TRBD2. Per germline, CDR1 SGHVS and CDR2 FQNEAQ. The CDR3 spans 15 residues. With V trimmed by 2 bases and J by 7 bases, 6 bases remained unmatched. The CDR3 DNA is TGTGCCAGCAGCTTAAGGGGACTAGATATCGGGGAGCTGTTTTTT. It translates to CASSLRGLDIGELFF. Filled out from reference TRBV7-8 and TRBJ2-2, the complete variable domain reads GAGVSQSPRYKVAKRGQDVALRCDPISGHVSLFWYQQALGQGPEFLTYFQNEAQLDKSGLPSDRFFAERPEGSVSTLKIQRTQQEDSAVYLCASSLRGLDIGELFFGEGSRLTVL.

J is TRBJ1-3 and V is TRBV18; D ambiguous. The CDR3 consists of 13 residues. With 3 bases removed from V and 6 bases from J, the gap between germline ends came to 9 bases. Germline V lookup: CDR1 KGHSH, CDR2 LQKENI. CDR3 in amino acids: CASSPRSENTIYF. The CDR3 DNA reads as TGTGCCAGCTCACCGCGAAGCGAAAACACCATATATTTT.

The chain employs TRBV7-9 and TRBJ2-5; tentatively, D is TRBD2 (5 bases). This CDR3 contains 15 residues. Trimming shortened V by 5 bases and J by 2 bases, and 15 bases separated the two germline ends. The germline gives CDR1 SEHNR, CDR2 FQNEAQ (reference sequence). In DNA, the CDR3 is TGTGCCAGCAGCCCCAGTGGGCGGGTACAAGAGACCCAGTACTTC. Residues: CASSPSGRVQETQYF.

The chain joins TRBV18 to TRBJ1-4, with 10 bases identical to TRBD1. The CDR3 runs to 15 residues. The trim removed 6 bases at V and 7 bases at J, leaving 8 bases unmatched. The germline V gene encodes CDR1 KGHSH and CDR2 LQKENI. CDR3 DNA sequence: TGTGCCAGCTCGACCCGACAGGGGGCTAGTGAAAAACTGTTTTTT. The encoded protein is CASSTRQGASEKLFF.

The chain links TRBV2 to TRBJ1-1; 7 nucleotides agree with TRBD1. The CDR3 spans 17 residues. J lost 3 bases, V lost 3 bases, and 13 bases had no gene match. In germline, CDR1 is SNHLY, CDR2 FYNNEI. Here the CDR3 DNA reads TGTGCCAGCAGTGACCCTCCCACAGGGGTGCCGGACACTGAAGCTTTCTTT. This codes for CASSDPPTGVPDTEAFF.

The chain couples TRBV19 to TRBJ2-1, with 8 bases fitting TRBD2. Unmatched junction bases numbered 7, after V lost 3 bases and J lost 0 bases. CDR1 is LNHDA and CDR2 is SQIVND in the germline V gene (reference sequence). CDR3 size: 17 residues. The CDR3 is CASSIQVAGSSYNEQFF. In nucleotides, the CDR3 is TGTGCCAGTAGTATTCAGGTAGCGGGGAGCTCCTACAATGAGCAGTTCTTC.

This clone has just one count. The V call is TRBV4-1, the J call TRBJ2-2; D assignment may be TRBD1 or TRBD2 (5 bases each). Germline V gene lookup returns CDR1 MGHRA and CDR2 YSYEKL. Trimming took off 4 bases at V and 1 base at J, with 16 bases between the two ends. This CDR3 spans 17 amino acids. CDR3 DNA sequence: TGCGCCAGCAGCCGTAGGGATCGGGACCTGAACACCGGGGAGCTGTTTTTT. Translating it yields CASSRRDRDLNTGELFF.

Remarks on this clone: In the same sample, other DNA sequences code for this CDR3. The CDR3 spells CASSVGQGAYEQYF. DNA of the CDR3: TGTGCCAGTAGTGTAGGACAGGGGGCTTACGAGCAGTACTTC. This chain joins TRBV19 and TRBJ2-7, with TRBD1 matching 11 bases. The CDR3 length is 14 residues. After removal of 5 bases from V and 4 bases from J, the junction contained 4 bases not matched to a gene. Germline CDR1 LNHDA, CDR2 SQIVND (reference sequence).

The J gene is TRBJ2-1, the V gene TRBV5-1, with TRBD2 matching over 12 bases. The CDR3 totals 17 residues. Looked up from germline, CDR1 is SGHRS and CDR2 is YFSETQ. V trimming: 0 bases; J trimming: 5 bases; junction bases outside the gene matches: 6. The CDR3 nucleotides are TGCGCCAGCAGCTTGGAATCCGGACTAGCGGGACACAATGAGCAGTTCTTC. It is translated as CASSLESGLAGHNEQFF.

CDR3 sequence reads: CASSRQGAEDTQYF. The CDR3 DNA is TGTGCCAGTAGCAGACAGGGGGCAGAGGATACGCAGTATTTT. V gene TRBV19 combines with J gene TRBJ2-3, with 10 bases identical to TRBD1. The CDR3 covers 14 residues. V lost 6 bases to trimming and J lost 6 bases; unmatched junction nucleotides: 6. The germline CDR1 and CDR2 sequences are LNHDA and SQIVND (reference sequence).

CDR3 sequence: CASSLSGTSGRIGELFF. As DNA, the CDR3 is TGTGCCAGCTCACTCTCCGGGACTAGCGGGAGAATCGGGGAGCTGTTTTTT. The rearrangement uses TRBV18 and TRBJ2-2; 14 nucleotides align to TRBD2. The V gene's germline CDR1 is KGHSH and CDR2 LQKENI. There are 17 residues in the CDR3. J lost 7 bases, V lost 4 bases, and 8 bases had no gene match.

This rearrangement joins TRBV7-9 to TRBJ2-1; the match to TRBD2 covers 10 bases. CDR3 size: 15 residues. Germline CDR1 and CDR2: SEHNR and FQNEAQ (reference sequence). Germline trimming cut 5 bases from V and 6 bases from J; bases unmatched to any gene: 7. As DNA, the CDR3 is TGTGCCAGCAGCCGCCTAGCGGGAGAACGCAATGAGCAGTTCTTC. Its translation is CASSRLAGERNEQFF.

The chain employs TRBV28 and TRBJ2-7, with D possibly being TRBD1 (6 bases). Germline CDR1 and CDR2: MDHEN and SYDVKM. The V end was cut by 7 bases, the J end by 6 bases, with 13 bases between. The CDR3 is 12 amino acids. Here the CDR3 reads CASISGAGEQYF. CDR3 coding DNA: TGTGCCAGCATTTCAGGGGCGGGCGAGCAGTACTTC.

This chain joins TRBV28 and TRBJ2-7; D not resolved. This CDR3 is built from 14 residues. V lost 2 bases, J lost 0 bases, and 8 bases lay in between. Germline CDR1 MDHEN, CDR2 SYDVKM. The CDR3 reads CASSLPTLSYEQYF. The CDR3 DNA reads TGTGCCAGCAGTTTACCTACTCTCTCCTACGAGCAGTACTTC.

This chain connects TRBV15 to TRBJ2-7; D unresolved. CDR3 length: 16 amino acids. V dropped 0 bases and J dropped 3 bases, with 15 bases sitting between them. In germline, CDR1 is LNHNV, CDR2 YYDKDF (reference sequence). CDR3: CATSRDRSRMIYEQYF. The CDR3 DNA is TGTGCCACCAGCAGAGATCGGTCGCGGATGATCTACGAGCAGTACTTC.

V usage is TRBV7-2 and J usage is TRBJ1-2, with 7 bases matching TRBD1. The junction had 4 bases not matched to a gene; V was cut back by 1 base and J by 8 bases. The CDR3 is made up of 13 amino acids. Germline CDR1 SGHTA, CDR2 FQGNSA. CDR3 protein: CASSLGQGGGYTF. The DNA of the CDR3 is TGTGCCAGCAGCTTAGGACAGGGAGGCGGCTACACCTTC.

CDR3 protein: CASSEETGFYGYTF. The CDR3 coding sequence is TGTGCCAGCAGTGAAGAGACAGGCTTCTATGGCTACACCTTC. V and J are TRBV6-1 and TRBJ1-2; D might be TRBD1 (6 bases). Trimming removed 1 base at V and 4 bases at J, with 10 bases between. The CDR3 is 14 amino acids. Germline-derived CDR1 and CDR2 are MNHNS and SASEGT.

The J gene is TRBJ1-4, the V gene TRBV28; no clear D gene. The CDR3 is 13 residues long. Germline CDR1 MDHEN, CDR2 SYDVKM. Trimming shortened V by 6 bases and J by 4 bases, and 9 bases separated the two germline ends. CDR3 nucleotides: TGTGCCAGCAGGCCCTGGGATAATGAAAAACTGTTTTTT. This gives the protein CASRPWDNEKLFF.

The genes are TRBV9 and TRBJ2-7; 7 nucleotides line up with TRBD2. The CDR3 has 16 residues. Germline assignment: CDR1 SGDLS and CDR2 YYNGEE. The V and J ends lost 0 bases and 1 base, in that order; junction bases with no gene match: 7. The CDR3 spells CASSVDPAGTSYEQYF. CDR3 in DNA: TGTGCCAGCAGCGTAGACCCAGCGGGAACTTCCTACGAGCAGTACTTC.

This sequence joins TRBV9 and TRBJ2-6, with 13 bases aligning to TRBD2. This CDR3 is 19 amino acids long. Germline V lookup: CDR1 SGDLS, CDR2 YYNGEE. V was pared by 4 bases and J by 0 bases, with 7 bases of the junction left unmatched. This CDR3 is CASSPTGLAGFSGANVLTF. Written as DNA, the CDR3 is TGTGCCAGCAGCCCCACGGGACTAGCGGGGTTCTCTGGGGCCAACGTCCTGACTTTC. Looking up the rest from reference TRBV9 and TRBJ2-6 gives the full variable domain: DSGVTQTPKHLITATGQRVTLRCSPRSGDLSVYWYQQSLDQGLQFLIQYYNGEERAKGNILERFSAQQFPDLHSELNLSSLELGDSALYFCASSPTGLAGFSGANVLTFGAGSRLTVL.